A selection of T cell receptor beta chains follows, all from one sample in a study of molecular identifiers for immune sequencing clone quantification. TCRdb re-analysed the PCR reads in MiXCR, keeping a single row per CDR3 protein. The table lists under 650,000 distinct CDR3 sequences, 15% to 20% of them singletons, with 0.7% to 1% in the top ten. The source material was naive CD8+ T cells from blood, with Jurkat cell RNA spiked in. These receptors were taken from a human donor in good health. Some libraries in this study had Jurkat cell RNA spiked in. Each CDR3 is given with its conserved first and last residue. D genes are given only for firm matches. Only part of the rows carry a size: once, few, many, or a class if the clone is expanded.

j_call v_call clone_size d_call cdr3_aa cdr3_nt
TRBJ1-1 TRBV27 - TRBD1 CASSFTGGREAFF TGTGCCAGCAGTTTTACAGGGGGCCGGGAAGCTTTCTTT
TRBJ2-7 TRBV28 - - CASSAARGYSYEQYF TGTGCCAGCAGCGCAGCTAGAGGATATTCCTACGAGCAGTACTTC
TRBJ1-5 TRBV27 many - CASSLLGGRSNQPQHF TGTGCCAGCAGTTTATTGGGGGGGAGAAGCAATCAGCCCCAGCATTTT
TRBJ2-1 TRBV15 many TRBD1 CATSRDPWQDRNNEQFF TGTGCCACCAGCAGAGACCCCTGGCAGGACAGGAACAATGAGCAGTTCTTC
TRBJ2-7 TRBV11-2 few TRBD1 CASTLGQAYEQYF TGTGCCAGCACCCTGGGACAGGCCTACGAGCAGTACTTC
TRBJ2-5 TRBV19 many - CASSIDQETQYF TGTGCCAGTAGTATAGACCAAGAGACCCAGTACTTC
TRBJ2-3 TRBV12-5 - TRBD2 CASGLETGTRVTDTQYF TGTGCTAGTGGTTTGGAAACCGGGACTAGAGTTACAGATACGCAGTATTTT
TRBJ2-1 TRBV11-2 many TRBD2 CASSSIWRGVPGNEQFF TGTGCCAGCAGCTCTATTTGGCGGGGGGTCCCGGGCAATGAGCAGTTCTTC
TRBJ2-7 TRBV20-1 few TRBD1 CSARGMGQPNYEQYF TGCAGTGCTAGAGGTATGGGACAGCCTAACTACGAGCAGTACTTC
TRBJ2-7 TRBV27 few TRBD1 CASSFDAGQGAYEQYF TGTGCCAGCAGTTTTGACGCTGGACAGGGGGCCTACGAGCAGTACTTC
TRBJ2-1 TRBV24-1 few TRBD2 CATPSGGSYNEQFF TGTGCCACCCCATCGGGGGGGTCCTACAATGAGCAGTTCTTC
TRBJ2-7 TRBV5-5 few TRBD1 CASGTGTGGFEQYF TGTGCCAGCGGAACCGGGACAGGGGGCTTCGAGCAGTACTTC
TRBJ1-2 TRBV30 few - CAWSVRSVISGYTF TGTGCCTGGAGTGTACGGAGCGTAATCAGCGGCTACACCTTC
TRBJ2-7 TRBV4-3 many - CASSLDRIHEQYF TGCGCCAGCAGCCTGGATAGGATCCACGAGCAGTACTTC
TRBJ2-3 TRBV20-1 many - CSAPWAGDVRDTQYF TGCAGTGCTCCGTGGGCAGGGGACGTTCGGGATACGCAGTATTTT
TRBJ2-5 TRBV4-2 many TRBD2 CASSPWTSGDSSQETQYF TGTGCCAGCAGCCCCTGGACTAGCGGGGACTCTTCCCAAGAGACCCAGTACTTC
TRBJ2-5 TRBV6-2/TRBV6-3 many - CASSYSQETQYF TGTGCCAGCAGTTACTCCCAAGAGACCCAGTACTTC
TRBJ2-3 TRBV27 many TRBD1 CASSPGGLTDTQYF TGTGCCAGCAGCCCAGGGGGTCTCACAGATACGCAGTATTTT
TRBJ2-1 TRBV4-3 - TRBD2 CASSQDLTSSYNEQFF TGCGCCAGCAGCCAAGATCTGACTAGCAGCTACAATGAGCAGTTCTTC
TRBJ2-2 TRBV3-1 - TRBD2 CASSQVWTSGRKDTGELFF TGTGCCAGCAGCCAGGTCTGGACTAGCGGGAGGAAAGACACCGGGGAGCTGTTTTTT
TRBJ2-7 TRBV27 few TRBD1 CASSTTGESYEQYF TGTGCCAGCAGTACGACAGGGGAATCCTACGAGCAGTACTTC
TRBJ1-1 TRBV18 many - CASSPPGPNTEAFF TGTGCCAGCTCACCACCGGGGCCGAACACTGAAGCTTTCTTT
TRBJ1-3 TRBV9 few - CASSVGSGNTIYF TGTGCCAGCAGCGTAGGCTCTGGAAACACCATATATTTT